This T cell receptor (beta chain) emerged from a study of shared clonotypes between healthy human individuals. Repertoires were generated with immunoSEQ multiplex PCR, while TCRdb's copy carries only in-frame clones and drops some. The sample yields 2 million to 2.5 million clones, 80% to 95% seen once. This clonotype originated in a man between 18 and 29 years old in good health. Some clones in this sample may be carry-over from other donors' samples. Sequenced sample: naive CD4+ T cells from PBMCs. The subset: CD45RA+ positively selected.

The CDR3 region is CASSQPGQGFTEAFF. CDR3 nucleotide sequence: TGCGCCAGCAGCCAACCGGGACAGGGTTTCACTGAAGCTTTCTTT. The chain couples TRBV4-3 to TRBJ1-1, with 9 bases fitting TRBD1. CDR1 LGHNA and CDR2 YSLEER come from the germline V gene. The CDR3 extends over 15 amino acids. Trimming at V came to 2 bases and at J to 4 bases, leaving 5 bases not matched to a gene.